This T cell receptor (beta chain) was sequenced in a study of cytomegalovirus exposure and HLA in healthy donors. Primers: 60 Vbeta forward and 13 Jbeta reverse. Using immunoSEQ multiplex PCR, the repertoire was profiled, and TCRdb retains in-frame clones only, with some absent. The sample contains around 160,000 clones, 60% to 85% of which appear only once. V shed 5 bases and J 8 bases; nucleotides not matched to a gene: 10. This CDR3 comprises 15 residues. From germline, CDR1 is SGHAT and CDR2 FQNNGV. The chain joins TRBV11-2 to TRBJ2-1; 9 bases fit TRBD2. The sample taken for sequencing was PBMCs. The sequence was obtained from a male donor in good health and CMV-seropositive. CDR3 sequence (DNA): TGTGCCAGCAGCCCCCGCGGGGGGGCGATGTATGAGCAGTTCTTC. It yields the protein CASSPRGGAMYEQFF. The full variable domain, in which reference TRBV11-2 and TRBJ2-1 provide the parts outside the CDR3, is EAGVAQSPRYKIIEKRQSVAFWCNPISGHATLYWYQQILGQGPKLLIQFQNNGVVDDSQLPKDRFSAERLKGVDSTLKIQPAKLEDSAVYLCASSPRGGAMYEQFFGPGTRLTVL.